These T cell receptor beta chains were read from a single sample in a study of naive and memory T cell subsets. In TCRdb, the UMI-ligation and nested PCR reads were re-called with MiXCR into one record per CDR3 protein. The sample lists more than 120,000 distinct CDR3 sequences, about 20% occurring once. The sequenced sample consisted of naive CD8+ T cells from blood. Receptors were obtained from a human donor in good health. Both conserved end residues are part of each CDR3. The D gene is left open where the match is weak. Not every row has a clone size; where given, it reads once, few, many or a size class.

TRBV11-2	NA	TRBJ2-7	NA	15	TGTGCCAGCAGCCCACTCCGGGGACCTCTTCACGAGCAGTACTTC	CASSPLRGPLHEQYF
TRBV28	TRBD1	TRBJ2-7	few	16	TGTGCCAGCAGTTTTCCCGACTCAGGGGGCGACTACGAGCAGTACTTC	CASSFPDSGGDYEQYF
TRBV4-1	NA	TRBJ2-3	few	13	TGCGCCAGCAGCCCGCCGGCGGCAGATACGCAGTATTTT	CASSPPAADTQYF
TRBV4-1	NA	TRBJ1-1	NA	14	TGCGCCAGCAGCCAAAAGACCGAGAACACTGAAGCTTTCTTT	CASSQKTENTEAFF
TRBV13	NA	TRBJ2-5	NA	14	TGTGCCAGCAGCTTAGAGGACAGCCTAGAGACCCAGTACTTC	CASSLEDSLETQYF
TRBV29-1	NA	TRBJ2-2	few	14	TGCAGCGTTGAAGTAGCAGCGAACACCGGGGAGCTGTTTTTT	CSVEVAANTGELFF
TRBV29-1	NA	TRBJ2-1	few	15	TGCAGCGTTGAAAGAGCGGGCCAAGGGGACGATGAGCAGTTCTTC	CSVERAGQGDDEQFF
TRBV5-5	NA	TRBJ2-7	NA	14	TGTGCCAGCAGCTCGGACAGCAGATCCTACGAGCAGTACTTC	CASSSDSRSYEQYF
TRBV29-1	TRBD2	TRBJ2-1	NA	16	TGCAGCGTACCCTGGACTAGCGGGTATCAGGGCGATGAGCAGTTCTTC	CSVPWTSGYQGDEQFF
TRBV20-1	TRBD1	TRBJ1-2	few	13	TGCAGTGCTAGTGACAGGGGGCTTAGTGGCTACACCTTC	CSASDRGLSGYTF
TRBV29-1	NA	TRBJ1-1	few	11	TGCAGCTCAAAACTGAACACTGAAGCTTTCTTT	CSSKLNTEAFF
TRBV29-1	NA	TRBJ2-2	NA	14	TGCAGCGTTGATAACACAGGAGTCACCGGGGAGCTGTTTTTT	CSVDNTGVTGELFF
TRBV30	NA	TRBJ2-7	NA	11	TGTGCCTGGAGTTCGATTCGCGAGCAGTACTTC	CAWSSIREQYF
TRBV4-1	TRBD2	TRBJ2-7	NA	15	TGCGCCAGCAGCCAACTAGCGGGAGAGACCTACGAGCAGTACTTC	CASSQLAGETYEQYF
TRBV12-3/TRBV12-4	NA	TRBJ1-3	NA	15	TGTGCCAGCAGTTTAACCCAGGGCTCTGGAAACACCATATATTTT	CASSLTQGSGNTIYF
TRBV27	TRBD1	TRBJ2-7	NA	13	TGTGCCAGCAGACCCTTAGACAGGGGCGAGCAGTACTTC	CASRPLDRGEQYF
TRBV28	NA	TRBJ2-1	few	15	TGTGCCAGCAGTTTATGGGGGAGTGACCACAATGAGCAGTTCTTC	CASSLWGSDHNEQFF
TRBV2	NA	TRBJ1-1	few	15	TGTGCCAGCAGTGAAGTAGTGTGGGGGGCCACTGAAGCTTTCTTT	CASSEVVWGATEAFF
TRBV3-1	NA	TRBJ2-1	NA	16	TGTGCCAGCAGCCAAGAACTTGTCAGTCCCTACAATGAGCAGTTCTTC	CASSQELVSPYNEQFF
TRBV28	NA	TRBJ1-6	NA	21	TGTGCCAGCACCCTCTTCGACCCCCGGACAGTCCTTAGCTCCTATAATTCACCCCTCCACTTT	CASTLFDPRTVLSSYNSPLHF
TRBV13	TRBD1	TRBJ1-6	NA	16	TGTGCCAGCAGCTTAGGTTCAGGGGGTGATAATTCACCCCTCCACTTT	CASSLGSGGDNSPLHF
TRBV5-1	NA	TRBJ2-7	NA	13	TGCGCCAGCAGCTTGACCAGACCCCACGAGCAGTACTTC	CASSLTRPHEQYF
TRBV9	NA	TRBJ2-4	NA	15	TGTGCCAGCAGCGCCGGTGGCCAGGAGCGGAGCATTCAGTACTTC	CASSAGGQERSIQYF
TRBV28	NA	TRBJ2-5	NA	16	TGTGCCAGCAGTTTCCCCGGGCCGGGCGGACAAGAGACCCAGTACTTC	CASSFPGPGGQETQYF
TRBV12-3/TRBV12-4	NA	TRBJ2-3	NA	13	TGTGCCAGCAGTTTACAGGCCGCAGATACGCAGTATTTT	CASSLQAADTQYF
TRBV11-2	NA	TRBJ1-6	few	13	TGTGCCAGCAGCTTAGACAGAAATTCACCCCTCCACTTT	CASSLDRNSPLHF
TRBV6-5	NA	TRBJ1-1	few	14	TGTGCCAGCAGTTACGACGGGGAGCAGACTGAAGCTTTCTTT	CASSYDGEQTEAFF
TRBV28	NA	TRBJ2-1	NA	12	TGTGCCAGCAGTTTGGCGACTAACGTGCAGTTCTTC	CASSLATNVQFF
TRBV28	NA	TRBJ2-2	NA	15	TGTGCCAGCAGCCGGGCGTGGTTAAAGGCCGGGGAGCTGTTTTTT	CASSRAWLKAGELFF
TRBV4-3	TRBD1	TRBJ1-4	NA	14	TGCGCCAGCAGCCAAGAATCAGGGGGTGAGGAACTGTTTTTT	CASSQESGGEELFF
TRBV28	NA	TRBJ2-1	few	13	TGTGCCAGCAGTTTACCGGGGGCACTTTTACAGTTCTTC	CASSLPGALLQFF
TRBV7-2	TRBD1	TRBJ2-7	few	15	TGTGCCAGCAGCTCCACGGGACAGGGGGGATACGAGCAGTACTTC	CASSSTGQGGYEQYF
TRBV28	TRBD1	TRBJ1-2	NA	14	TGTGCCAGCAGTTTGGAGACAGGGGAAGGCCTTAAAACCTTC	CASSLETGEGLKTF
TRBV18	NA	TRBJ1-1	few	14	TGTGCCAGCTCACCAGGGAACATGAACACTGAAGCTTTCTTT	CASSPGNMNTEAFF